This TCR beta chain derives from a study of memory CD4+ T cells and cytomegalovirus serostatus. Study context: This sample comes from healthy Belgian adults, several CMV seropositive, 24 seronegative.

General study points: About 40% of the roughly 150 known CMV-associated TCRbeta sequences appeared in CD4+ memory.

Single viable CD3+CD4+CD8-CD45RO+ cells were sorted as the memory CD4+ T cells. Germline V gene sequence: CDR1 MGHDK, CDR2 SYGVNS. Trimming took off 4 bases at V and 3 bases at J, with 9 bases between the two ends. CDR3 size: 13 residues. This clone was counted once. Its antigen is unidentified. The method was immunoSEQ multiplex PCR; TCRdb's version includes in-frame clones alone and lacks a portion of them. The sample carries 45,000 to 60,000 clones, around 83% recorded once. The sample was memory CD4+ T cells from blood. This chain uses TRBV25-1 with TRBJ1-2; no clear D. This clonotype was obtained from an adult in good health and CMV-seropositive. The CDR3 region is CASSGGGDYGYTF. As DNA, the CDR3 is TGTGCCAGCAGTGGGGGAGGTGACTATGGCTACACCTTC.